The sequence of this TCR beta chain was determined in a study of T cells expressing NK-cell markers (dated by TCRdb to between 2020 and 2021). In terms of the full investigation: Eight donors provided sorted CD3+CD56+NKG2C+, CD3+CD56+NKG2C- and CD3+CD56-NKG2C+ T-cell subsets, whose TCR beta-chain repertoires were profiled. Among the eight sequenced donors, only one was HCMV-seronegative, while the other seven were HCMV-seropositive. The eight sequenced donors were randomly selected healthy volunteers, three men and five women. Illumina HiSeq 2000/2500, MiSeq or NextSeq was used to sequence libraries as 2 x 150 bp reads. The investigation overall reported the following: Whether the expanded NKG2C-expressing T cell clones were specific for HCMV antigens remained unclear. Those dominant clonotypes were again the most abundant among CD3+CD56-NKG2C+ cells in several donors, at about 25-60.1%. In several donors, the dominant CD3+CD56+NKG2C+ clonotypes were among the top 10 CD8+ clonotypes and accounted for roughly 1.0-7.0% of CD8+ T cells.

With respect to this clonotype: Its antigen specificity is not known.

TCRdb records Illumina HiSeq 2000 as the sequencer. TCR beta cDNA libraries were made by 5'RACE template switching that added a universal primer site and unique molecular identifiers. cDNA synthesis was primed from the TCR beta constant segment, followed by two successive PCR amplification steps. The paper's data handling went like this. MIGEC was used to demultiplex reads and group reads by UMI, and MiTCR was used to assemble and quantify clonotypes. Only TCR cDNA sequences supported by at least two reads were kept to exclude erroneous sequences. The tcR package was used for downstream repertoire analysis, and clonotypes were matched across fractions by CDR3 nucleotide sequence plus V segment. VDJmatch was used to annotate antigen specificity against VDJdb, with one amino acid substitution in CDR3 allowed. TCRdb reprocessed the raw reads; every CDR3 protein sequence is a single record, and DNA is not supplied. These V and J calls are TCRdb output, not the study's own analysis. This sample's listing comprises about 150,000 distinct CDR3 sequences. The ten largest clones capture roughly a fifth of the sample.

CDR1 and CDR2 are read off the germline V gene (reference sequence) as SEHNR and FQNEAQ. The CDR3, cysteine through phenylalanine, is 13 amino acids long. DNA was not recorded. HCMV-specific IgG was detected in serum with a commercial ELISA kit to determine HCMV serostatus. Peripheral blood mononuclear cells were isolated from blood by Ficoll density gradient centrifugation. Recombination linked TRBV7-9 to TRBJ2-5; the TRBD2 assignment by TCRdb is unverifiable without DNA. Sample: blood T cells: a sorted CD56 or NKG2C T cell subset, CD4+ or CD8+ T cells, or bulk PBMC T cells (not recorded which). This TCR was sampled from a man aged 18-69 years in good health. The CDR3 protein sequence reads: CASRLQERETQYF.